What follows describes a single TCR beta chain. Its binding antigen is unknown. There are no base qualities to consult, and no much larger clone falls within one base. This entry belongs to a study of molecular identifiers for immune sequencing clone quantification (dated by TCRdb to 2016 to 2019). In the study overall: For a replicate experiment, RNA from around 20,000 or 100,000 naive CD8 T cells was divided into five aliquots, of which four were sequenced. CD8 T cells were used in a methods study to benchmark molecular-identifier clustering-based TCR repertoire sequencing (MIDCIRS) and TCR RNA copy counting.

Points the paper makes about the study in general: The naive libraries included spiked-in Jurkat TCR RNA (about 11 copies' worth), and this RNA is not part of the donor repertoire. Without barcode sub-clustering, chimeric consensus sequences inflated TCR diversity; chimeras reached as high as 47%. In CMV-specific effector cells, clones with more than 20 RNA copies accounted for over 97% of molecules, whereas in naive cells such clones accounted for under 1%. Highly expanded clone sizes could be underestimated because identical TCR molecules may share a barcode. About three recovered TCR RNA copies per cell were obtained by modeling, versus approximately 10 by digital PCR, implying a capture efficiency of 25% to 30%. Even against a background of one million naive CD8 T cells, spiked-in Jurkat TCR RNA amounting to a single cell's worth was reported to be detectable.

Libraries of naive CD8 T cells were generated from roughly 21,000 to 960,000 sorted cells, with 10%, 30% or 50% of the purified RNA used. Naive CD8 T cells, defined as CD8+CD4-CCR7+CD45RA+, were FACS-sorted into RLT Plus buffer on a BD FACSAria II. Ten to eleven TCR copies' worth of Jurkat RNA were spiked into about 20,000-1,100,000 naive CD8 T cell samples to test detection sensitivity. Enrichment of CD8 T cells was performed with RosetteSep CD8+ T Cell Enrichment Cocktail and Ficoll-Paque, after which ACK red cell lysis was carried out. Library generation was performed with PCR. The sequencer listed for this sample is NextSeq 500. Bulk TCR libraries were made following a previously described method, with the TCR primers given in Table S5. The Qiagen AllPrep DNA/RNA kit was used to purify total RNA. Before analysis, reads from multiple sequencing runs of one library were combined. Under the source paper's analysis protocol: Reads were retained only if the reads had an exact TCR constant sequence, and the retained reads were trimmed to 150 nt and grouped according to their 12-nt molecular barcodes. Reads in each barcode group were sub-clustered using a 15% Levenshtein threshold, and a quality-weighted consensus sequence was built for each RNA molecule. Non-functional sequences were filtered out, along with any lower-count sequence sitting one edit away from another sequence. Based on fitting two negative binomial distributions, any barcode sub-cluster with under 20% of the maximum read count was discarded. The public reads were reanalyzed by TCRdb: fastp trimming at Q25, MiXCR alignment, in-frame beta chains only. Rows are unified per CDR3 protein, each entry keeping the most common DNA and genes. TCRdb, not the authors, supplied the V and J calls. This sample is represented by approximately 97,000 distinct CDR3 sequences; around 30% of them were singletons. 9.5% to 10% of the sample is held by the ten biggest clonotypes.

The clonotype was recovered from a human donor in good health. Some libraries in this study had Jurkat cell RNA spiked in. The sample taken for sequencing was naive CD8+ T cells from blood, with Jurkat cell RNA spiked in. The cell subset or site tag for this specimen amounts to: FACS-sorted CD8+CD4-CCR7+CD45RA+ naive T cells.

For the CDR3, the sequence is CSAPTESRTEAFF. The sequence in DNA is TGCAGTGCTCCTACTGAGTCTAGGACTGAAGCTTTCTTT. Here the chain combines TRBV20-1 and TRBJ1-1; no D gene can be assigned with confidence. The CDR3 goes from the cysteine to the phenylalanine over 13 residues. CDR3 DNA only is kept here, 39 bases in frame from base 1. The V end loses 5 bases and the J end loses 5 bases, and a stretch of 15 bases separates them. The germline V gene (reference sequence) gives CDR1 as DFQATT and CDR2 as SNEGSKA.